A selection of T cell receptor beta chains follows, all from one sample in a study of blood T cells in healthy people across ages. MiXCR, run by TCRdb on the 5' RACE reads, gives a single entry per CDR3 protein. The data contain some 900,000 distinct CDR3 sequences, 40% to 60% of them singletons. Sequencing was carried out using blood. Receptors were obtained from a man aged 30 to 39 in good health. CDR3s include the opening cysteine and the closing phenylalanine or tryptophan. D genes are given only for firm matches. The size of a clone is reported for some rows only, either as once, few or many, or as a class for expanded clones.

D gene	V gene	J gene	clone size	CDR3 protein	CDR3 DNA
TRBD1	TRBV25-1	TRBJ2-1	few	CASSEPGTGSINEQFF	TGTGCCAGCAGTGAACCCGGGACAGGGAGTATCAATGAGCAGTTCTTC
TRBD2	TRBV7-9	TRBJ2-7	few	CASSLVKLAGTIYEQYF	TGTGCCAGCAGCTTAGTGAAACTAGCGGGGACCATCTACGAGCAGTACTTC
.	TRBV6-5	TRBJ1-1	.	CASSYESGEAFF	TGTGCCAGCAGTTACGAGAGTGGTGAAGCTTTCTTT
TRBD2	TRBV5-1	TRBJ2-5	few	CASSYATSGGRETQYF	TGCGCCAGCAGCTATGCGACTAGCGGGGGGCGAGAGACCCAGTACTTC
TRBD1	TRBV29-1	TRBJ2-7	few	CSAGTGDYEQYF	TGCAGCGCTGGGACAGGAGACTACGAGCAGTACTTC
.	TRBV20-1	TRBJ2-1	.	CSARTDRNRYNEQFF	TGCAGTGCTAGAACCGACAGGAACCGCTACAATGAGCAGTTCTTC
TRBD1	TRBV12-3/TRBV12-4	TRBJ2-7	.	CASSSQGVDYEQYF	TGTGCCAGCAGCTCACAGGGGGTAGACTACGAGCAGTACTTC
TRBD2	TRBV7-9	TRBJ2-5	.	CASSRRTSGQETQYF	TGTGCCAGCAGCCGGCGGACTAGCGGTCAAGAGACCCAGTACTTC
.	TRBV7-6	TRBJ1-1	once	CASSPGQTGNTEAFF	TGTGCCAGCAGCCCAGGACAAACGGGGAACACTGAAGCTTTCTTT
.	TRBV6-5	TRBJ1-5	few	CASSPGPGSNQPQHF	TGTGCCAGCAGCCCTGGGCCGGGAAGCAATCAGCCCCAGCATTTT
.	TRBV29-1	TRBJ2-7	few	CSVVSSAYEQYF	TGCAGCGTAGTCTCCTCGGCCTACGAGCAGTACTTC
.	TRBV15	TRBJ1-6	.	CATSRDSLTGSYSPLHF	TGTGCCACCAGCAGAGATTCTCTTACAGGGTCCTACTCACCCCTCCACTTT
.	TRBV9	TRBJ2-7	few	CASSVAELSSYEQYF	TGTGCCAGCAGCGTAGCCGAGTTAAGCTCCTACGAGCAGTACTTC
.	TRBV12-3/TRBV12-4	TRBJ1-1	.	CASTPRGGRTEAFF	TGTGCCAGCACCCCACGGGGGGGAAGGACTGAAGCTTTCTTT
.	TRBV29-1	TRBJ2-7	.	CSVLREYPYEQYF	TGCAGCGTCCTTCGGGAGTACCCCTACGAGCAGTACTTC
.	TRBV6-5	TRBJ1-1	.	CASTPMRDGNTEAFF	TGTGCCAGCACCCCAATGCGGGACGGGAACACTGAAGCTTTCTTT
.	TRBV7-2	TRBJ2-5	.	CASSLGDRFRETQYF	TGTGCCAGCAGCTTAGGGGACCGGTTTCGGGAGACCCAGTACTTC
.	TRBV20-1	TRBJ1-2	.	CSAHRTAPYGYTF	TGCAGTGCTCACCGGACAGCCCCCTATGGCTACACCTTC
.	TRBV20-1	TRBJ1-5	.	CSARGTGAGNQPQHF	TGCAGTGCTAGGGGGACCGGGGCTGGGAATCAGCCCCAGCATTTT
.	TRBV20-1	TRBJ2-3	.	CSAPSFAVSTDTQYF	TGCAGTGCGCCGTCCTTTGCGGTAAGCACAGATACGCAGTATTTT
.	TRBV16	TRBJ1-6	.	CASGKGTPGYPLHF	TGTGCCAGCGGAAAAGGGACTCCCGGGTATCCCCTCCACTTT
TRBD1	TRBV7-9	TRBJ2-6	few	CASSRGQVPGANVLTF	TGTGCCAGCAGTCGGGGACAGGTACCCGGGGCCAACGTCCTGACTTTC
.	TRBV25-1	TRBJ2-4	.	CASRSTGQIAKNIQYF	TGTGCCAGCAGGTCGACAGGTCAGATAGCCAAAAACATTCAGTACTTC
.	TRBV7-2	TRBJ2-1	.	CASSSTLSSYNEQFF	TGTGCCAGCAGCTCGACGCTTAGCTCCTACAATGAGCAGTTCTTC
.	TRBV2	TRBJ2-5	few	CASSEEVAAETQYF	TGTGCCAGCAGTGAAGAAGTCGCCGCCGAGACCCAGTACTTC
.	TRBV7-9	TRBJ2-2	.	CASSPGAGELFF	TGTGCCAGCAGCCCGGGAGCCGGGGAGCTGTTTTTT
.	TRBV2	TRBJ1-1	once	CASSDVVEKTEAFF	TGTGCCAGCAGTGATGTAGTGGAGAAGACTGAAGCTTTCTTT
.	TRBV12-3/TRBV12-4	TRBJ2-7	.	CATGGVGEQYF	TGTGCCACCGGCGGGGTCGGGGAGCAGTACTTC
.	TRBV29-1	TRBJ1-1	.	CSVHKTRIRRDGTEAFF	TGCAGCGTCCACAAGACGCGTATTAGAAGGGATGGCACTGAAGCTTTCTTT
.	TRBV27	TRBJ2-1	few	CASSVSVATDEQFF	TGTGCCAGCAGTGTATCAGTGGCCACAGATGAGCAGTTCTTC
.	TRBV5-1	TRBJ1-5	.	CASSLAPGAEQPQHF	TGCGCCAGCAGCTTGGCCCCGGGAGCCGAACAGCCCCAGCATTTT
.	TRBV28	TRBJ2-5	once	CASNFGRGGSIETQYF	TGTGCCAGCAACTTCGGCAGGGGGGGAAGCATAGAGACCCAGTACTTC
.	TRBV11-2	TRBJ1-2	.	CASSLSDGSRGGYTF	TGTGCCAGCAGCTTGTCCGACGGCTCCCGGGGGGGCTACACCTTC
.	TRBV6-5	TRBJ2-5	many	CASSYSARGSETQYF	TGTGCCAGCAGTTACTCGGCAAGGGGATCAGAGACCCAGTACTTC
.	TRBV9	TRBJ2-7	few	CASSEVPTKGAYEQYF	TGTGCCAGCAGCGAGGTACCTACCAAGGGGGCCTACGAGCAGTACTTC
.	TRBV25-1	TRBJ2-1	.	CASWAQGTGEQFF	TGTGCCAGCTGGGCGCAGGGGACCGGTGAGCAGTTCTTC